A selection of T cell receptor beta chains follows, all from one sample in a study of T cells expressing NK-cell markers. TCRdb re-called the 5' RACE reads; one entry per CDR3 protein, DNA not given. In total, the table holds some 460,000 distinct CDR3 sequences. Sequences were obtained from blood T cells: a sorted CD56 or NKG2C T cell subset, CD4+ or CD8+ T cells, or bulk PBMC T cells (not recorded which). These receptors were collected from a woman aged 45-65 years in good health. Both conserved end residues are part of each CDR3.

j_call	v_call	cdr3_aa
TRBJ1-1	TRBV5-5	CASSPPSKGENTEAFF
TRBJ2-4	TRBV12-3/TRBV12-4	CASSFFGTGNFKNIQYF
TRBJ1-1	TRBV7-3	CASSLDRVTEAFF
TRBJ2-3	TRBV6-5	CASSYSGGRKTTDTQYF
TRBJ1-2	TRBV5-1	CASSPGQTRGYTF
TRBJ2-5	TRBV27	CASSLGLGTAKETQYF
TRBJ2-7	TRBV21-1	CASSNEGGREQYF
TRBJ2-1	TRBV18	CASSPSTGLSSYNEQFF
TRBJ2-1	TRBV3-1	CASSQRPGVLNEQFF
TRBJ1-4	TRBV20-1	CSARYYRDRREKLFF
TRBJ2-7	TRBV3-1	CASSLYTYEQYF